This T cell receptor beta chain was found in a study of T cell responses to AZD1222 COVID-19 vaccine. Study-level results: Clonal diversity was possibly underestimated, and white British individuals and females predominated among donors. Breadth and depth of Spike-specific TCRs rose after two AZD1222 doses.

CDR1 and CDR2 from the germline V gene are SGHDT and YYEEEE. This CDR3 is 15 amino acids long. V dropped 2 bases and J dropped 0 bases, with 9 bases sitting between them. A note on this clone: The target antigen is unknown.

Only in-frame clones appear in the TCRdb table, and some are missing; sequencing was by immunoSEQ multiplex PCR. The sample carries some 130,000 clones, less than 95% recorded once. This chain connects TRBV5-6 to TRBJ2-4; no reliable D call. This material consisted of peripheral blood, taken on day 0 of AZD1222 vaccination. The sequence came from an adult in good health. CDR3 loop: CASSFLSVAKNIQYF. In DNA form, the CDR3 reads TGTGCCAGCAGCTTTTTGTCAGTAGCCAAAAACATTCAGTACTTC.